This T cell receptor beta chain was profiled in a study of blood T cell repertoires in COVID-19. For the study at large: The samples span acute and convalescent COVID-19 from the United States, Italy and Spain.

As originally analysed: For nucleated cells, counts were estimated from reference gene primer amplification. The protocol was immunoSEQ multiplex PCR, while the TCRdb copy is restricted to in-frame clones and leaves out a portion. That table gives V, J and clone size, and the DNA gave D and trimming. The sample carries about 220,000 clones, 82% recorded once. V dropped 5 bases and J dropped 0 bases, with 5 bases sitting between them. CDR3 length: 13 residues. The germline V gene has CDR1 SNHLY and CDR2 FYNNEI. Seattle patients were enrolled while actively infected and followed longitudinally. The V call is TRBV2, the J call TRBJ1-3; D call uncertain. This clonotype originated in a woman in her seventies with COVID-19, enrolled during active disease. The sample consisted of peripheral blood. This CDR3 reads CASSLSSGNTIYF. As DNA, the CDR3 is TGTGCCAGCAGTCTGAGCTCTGGAAACACCATATATTTT.